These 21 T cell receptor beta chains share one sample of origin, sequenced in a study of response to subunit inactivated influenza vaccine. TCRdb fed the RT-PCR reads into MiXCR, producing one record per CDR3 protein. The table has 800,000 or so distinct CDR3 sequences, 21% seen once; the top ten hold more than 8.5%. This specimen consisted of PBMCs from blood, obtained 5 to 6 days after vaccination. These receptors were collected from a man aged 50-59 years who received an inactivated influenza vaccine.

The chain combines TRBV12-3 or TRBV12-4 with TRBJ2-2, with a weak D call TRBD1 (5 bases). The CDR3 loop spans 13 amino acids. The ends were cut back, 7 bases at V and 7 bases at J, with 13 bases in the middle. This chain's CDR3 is CASTPGLGGELFF. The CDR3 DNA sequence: TGTGCCAGCACCCCAGGGCTTGGCGGGGAGCTGTTTTTT.

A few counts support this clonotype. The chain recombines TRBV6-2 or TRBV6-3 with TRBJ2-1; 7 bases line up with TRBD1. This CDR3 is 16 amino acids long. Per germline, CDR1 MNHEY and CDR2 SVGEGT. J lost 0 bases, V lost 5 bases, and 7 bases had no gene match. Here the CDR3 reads CASSKGQRYSYNEQFF. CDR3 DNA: TGTGCCAGCAGTAAGGGACAGCGCTACTCCTACAATGAGCAGTTCTTC.

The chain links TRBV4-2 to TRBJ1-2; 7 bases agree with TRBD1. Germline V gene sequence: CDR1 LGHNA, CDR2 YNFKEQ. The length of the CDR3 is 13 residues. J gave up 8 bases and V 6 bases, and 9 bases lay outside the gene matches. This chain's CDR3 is CASRRQGGGGYTF. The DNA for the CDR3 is TGTGCCAGCAGACGACAGGGAGGAGGAGGCTACACCTTC.

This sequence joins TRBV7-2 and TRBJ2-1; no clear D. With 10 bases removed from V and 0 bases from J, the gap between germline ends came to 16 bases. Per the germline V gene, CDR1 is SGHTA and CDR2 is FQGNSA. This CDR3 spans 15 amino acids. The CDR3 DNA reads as TGTGCCATTCCGAAAGGACCAAACTCCTACAATGAGCAGTTCTTC. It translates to CAIPKGPNSYNEQFF.

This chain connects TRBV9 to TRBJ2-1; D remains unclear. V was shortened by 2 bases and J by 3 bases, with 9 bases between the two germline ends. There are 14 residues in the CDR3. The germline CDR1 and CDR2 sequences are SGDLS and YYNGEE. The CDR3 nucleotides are TGTGCCAGCAGCGTCCCAACCCACTACAATGAGCAGTTCTTC. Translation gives CASSVPTHYNEQFF.

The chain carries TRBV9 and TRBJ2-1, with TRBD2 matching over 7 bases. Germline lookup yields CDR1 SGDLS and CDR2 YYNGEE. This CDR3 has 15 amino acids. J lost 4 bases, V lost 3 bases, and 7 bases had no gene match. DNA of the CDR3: TGTGCCAGCAGCGCTGGTGGGGGGGATTACAATGAGCAGTTCTTC. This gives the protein CASSAGGGDYNEQFF.

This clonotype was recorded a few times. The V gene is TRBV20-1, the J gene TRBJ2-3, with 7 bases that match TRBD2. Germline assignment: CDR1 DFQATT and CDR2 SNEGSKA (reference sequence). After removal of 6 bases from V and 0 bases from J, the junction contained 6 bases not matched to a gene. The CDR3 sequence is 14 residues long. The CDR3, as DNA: TGCAGTGCAACAGCGGGGTATAGCACAGATACGCAGTATTTT. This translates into CSATAGYSTDTQYF.

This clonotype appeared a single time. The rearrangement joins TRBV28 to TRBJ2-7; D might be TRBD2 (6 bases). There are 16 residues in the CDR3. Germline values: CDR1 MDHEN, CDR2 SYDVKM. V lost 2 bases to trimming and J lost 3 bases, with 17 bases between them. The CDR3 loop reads CASSLNRRDIGYEQYF. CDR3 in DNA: TGTGCCAGCAGTTTAAATCGGCGGGATATCGGCTACGAGCAGTACTTC.

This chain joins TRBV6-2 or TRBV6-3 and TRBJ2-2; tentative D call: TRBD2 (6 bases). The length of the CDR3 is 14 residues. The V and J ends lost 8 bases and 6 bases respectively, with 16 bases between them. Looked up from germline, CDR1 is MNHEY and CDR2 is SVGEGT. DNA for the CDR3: TGTGCCAGCGTCTCCGCTAGCGCCCCCGGGGAGCTGTTTTTT. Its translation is CASVSASAPGELFF.

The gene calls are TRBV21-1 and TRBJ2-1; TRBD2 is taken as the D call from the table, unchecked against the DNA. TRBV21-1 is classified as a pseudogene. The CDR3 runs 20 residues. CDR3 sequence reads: CASSKALLGSSGSSYNEQFF. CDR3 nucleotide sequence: TGTGCCAGCAGCAAAGCGCTTTTGGGGTCTAGCGGGAGCTCCTACAATGAGCAGTTCTTC.

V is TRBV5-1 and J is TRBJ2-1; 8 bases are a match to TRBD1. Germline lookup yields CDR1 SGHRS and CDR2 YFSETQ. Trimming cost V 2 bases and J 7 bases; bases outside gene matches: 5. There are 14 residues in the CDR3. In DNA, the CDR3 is TGCGCCAGCAGCTTAGGACAGGGTGAGAATGAGCAGTTCTTC. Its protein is CASSLGQGENEQFF.

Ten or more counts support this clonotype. CDR3 DNA: TGTGCCACCAGCAGAGCGGGGGATGGTCATGGCTACACCTTC. It translates to CATSRAGDGHGYTF. The chain carries TRBV15 and TRBJ1-2, with D possibly TRBD1 on 5 matching bases. There are 14 residues in the CDR3. Germline-derived CDR1 and CDR2 are LNHNV and YYDKDF (reference sequence). V was shortened by 1 base and J by 6 bases, with 12 bases between the two germline ends.

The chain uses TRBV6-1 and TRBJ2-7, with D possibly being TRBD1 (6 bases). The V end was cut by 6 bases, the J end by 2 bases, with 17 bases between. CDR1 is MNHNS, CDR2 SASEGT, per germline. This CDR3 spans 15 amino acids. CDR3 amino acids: CASSDPPQGTYEQYF. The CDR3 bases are TGTGCCAGCAGCGACCCCCCGCAGGGGACCTACGAGCAGTACTTC.

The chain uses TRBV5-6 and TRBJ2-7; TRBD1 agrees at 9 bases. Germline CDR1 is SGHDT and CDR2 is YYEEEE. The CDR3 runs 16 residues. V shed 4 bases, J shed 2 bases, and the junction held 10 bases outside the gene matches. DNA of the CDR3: TGTGCCAGCAGCAAAGGATTGGGGACAGGGCCCTACGAGCAGTACTTC. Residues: CASSKGLGTGPYEQYF.

CDR3 DNA: TGTGCCAGCTCACAAAGGACCTTCCTCTCCTACGAGCAGTACTTC. It translates to CASSQRTFLSYEQYF. This chain joins TRBV18 and TRBJ2-7; no clear D gene. CDR1 and CDR2 (germline): KGHSH, LQKENI. The CDR3 contains 15 residues. V was cut by 4 bases and J by 0 bases, with 13 bases left in between.

The CDR3 DNA sequence: TGCAGTGCTAGGGGTATTAGCGGGAGCGTGGGAGATACGCAGTATTTT. Its protein product is CSARGISGSVGDTQYF. This chain links TRBV20-1 with TRBJ2-3, with 9 bases fitting TRBD2. The CDR3 spans 16 residues. V was pared by 3 bases and J by 5 bases, with 12 bases of the junction left unmatched. Per germline, CDR1 DFQATT and CDR2 SNEGSKA (reference sequence).

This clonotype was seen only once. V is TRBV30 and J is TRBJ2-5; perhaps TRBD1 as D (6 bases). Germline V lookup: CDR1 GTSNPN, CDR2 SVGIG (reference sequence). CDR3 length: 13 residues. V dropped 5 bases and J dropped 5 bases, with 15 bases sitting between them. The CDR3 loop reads CAWGAGARETQYF. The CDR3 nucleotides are TGTGCCTGGGGGGCAGGGGCACGGGAGACCCAGTACTTC.

The CDR3 here is CSAPPLTGETQYF. The DNA of the CDR3 is TGCAGTGCCCCCCCTCTAACGGGTGAGACCCAGTACTTC. The chain recombines TRBV20-1 with TRBJ2-5; D is undetermined. CDR1 is DFQATT, CDR2 SNEGSKA, per germline (reference sequence). V was clipped by 6 bases and J by 5 bases, with 16 bases between them. This CDR3 has 13 residues.

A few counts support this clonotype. In nucleotides, the CDR3 is TGTGCCAGCTCGGCCCTTATGGAGACCCAGTACTTC. Protein: CASSALMETQYF. This chain joins TRBV18 and TRBJ2-5; the D is unclear. From germline, CDR1 is KGHSH and CDR2 LQKENI. Trimming removed 6 bases at V and 5 bases at J, with 10 bases between. This CDR3 has 12 residues.

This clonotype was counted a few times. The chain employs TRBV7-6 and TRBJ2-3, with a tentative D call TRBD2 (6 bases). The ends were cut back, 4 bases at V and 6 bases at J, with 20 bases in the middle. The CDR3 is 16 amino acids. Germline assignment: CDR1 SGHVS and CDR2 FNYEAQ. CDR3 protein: CASSSLGAGRRDTQYF. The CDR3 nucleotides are TGTGCCAGCAGCTCGTTAGGGGCGGGGCGACGGGATACGCAGTATTTT.

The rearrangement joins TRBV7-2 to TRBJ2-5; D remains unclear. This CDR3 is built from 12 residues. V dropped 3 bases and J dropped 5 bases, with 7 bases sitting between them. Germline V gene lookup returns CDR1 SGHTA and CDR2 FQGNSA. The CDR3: CASSLRSETQYF. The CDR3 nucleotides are TGTGCCAGCAGCTTGAGGAGTGAGACCCAGTACTTC.